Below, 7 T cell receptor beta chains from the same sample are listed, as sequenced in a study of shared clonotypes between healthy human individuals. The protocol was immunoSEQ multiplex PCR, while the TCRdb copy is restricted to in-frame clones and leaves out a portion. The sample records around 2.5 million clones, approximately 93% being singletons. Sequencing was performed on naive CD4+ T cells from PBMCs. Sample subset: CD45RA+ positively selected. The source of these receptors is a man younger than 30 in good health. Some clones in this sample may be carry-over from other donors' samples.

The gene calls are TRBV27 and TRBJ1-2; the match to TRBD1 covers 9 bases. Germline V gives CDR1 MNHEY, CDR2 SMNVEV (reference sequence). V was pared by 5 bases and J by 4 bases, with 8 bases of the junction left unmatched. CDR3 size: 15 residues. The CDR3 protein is CASSPGTGRVYGYTF. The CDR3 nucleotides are TGTGCCAGCAGTCCTGGGACAGGGCGCGTCTATGGCTACACCTTC.

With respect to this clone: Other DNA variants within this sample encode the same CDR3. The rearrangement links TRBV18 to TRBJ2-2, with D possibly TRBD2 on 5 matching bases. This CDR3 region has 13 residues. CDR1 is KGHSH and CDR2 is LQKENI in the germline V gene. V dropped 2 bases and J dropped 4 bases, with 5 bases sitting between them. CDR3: CASSPGSTGELFF. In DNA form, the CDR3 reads TGTGCCAGCTCACCAGGGAGCACCGGGGAGCTGTTTTTT. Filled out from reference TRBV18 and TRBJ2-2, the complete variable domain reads NAGVMQNPRHLVRRRGQEARLRCSPMKGHSHVYWYRQLPEEGLKFMVYLQKENIIDESGMPKERFSAEFPKEGPSILRIQQVVRGDSAAYFCASSPGSTGELFFGEGSRLTVL.

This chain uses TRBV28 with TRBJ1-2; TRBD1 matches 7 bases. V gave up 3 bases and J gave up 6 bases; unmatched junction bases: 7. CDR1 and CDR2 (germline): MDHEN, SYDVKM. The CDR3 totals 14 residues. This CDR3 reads CASSLGTGTDGYTF. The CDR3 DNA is TGTGCCAGCAGTTTGGGGACCGGGACAGATGGCTACACCTTC.

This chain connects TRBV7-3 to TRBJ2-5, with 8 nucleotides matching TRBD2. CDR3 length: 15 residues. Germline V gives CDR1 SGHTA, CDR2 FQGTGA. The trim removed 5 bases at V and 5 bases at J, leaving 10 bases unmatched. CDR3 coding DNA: TGTGCCAGCAGCCTTTTAGCGGGATTTCAGGAGACCCAGTACTTC. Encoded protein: CASSLLAGFQETQYF.

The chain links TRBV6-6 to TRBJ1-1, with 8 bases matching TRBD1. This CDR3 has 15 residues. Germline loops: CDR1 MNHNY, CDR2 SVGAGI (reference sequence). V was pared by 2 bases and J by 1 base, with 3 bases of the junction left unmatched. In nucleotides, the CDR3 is TGTGCCAGCAGTTACCCGGGACAGGAGAACACTGAAGCTTTCTTT. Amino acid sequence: CASSYPGQENTEAFF.

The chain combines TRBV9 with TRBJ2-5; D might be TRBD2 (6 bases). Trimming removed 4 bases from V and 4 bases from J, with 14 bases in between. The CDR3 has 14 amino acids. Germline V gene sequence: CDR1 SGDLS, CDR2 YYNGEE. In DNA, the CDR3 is TGTGCCAGCAGCAAAACGCAGGGAGGAGAGACCCAGTACTTC. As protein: CASSKTQGGETQYF.

Here the CDR3 DNA reads TGTGCCAGCAGCCAACGGGCCAGGGGAACCGGGGAGCTGTTTTTT. This translates into CASSQRARGTGELFF. V gene TRBV6-1 combines with J gene TRBJ2-2, with D perhaps matching TRBD1 (6 bases). V was shortened by 6 bases and J by 5 bases, with 16 bases between the two germline ends. The CDR3 spans 15 residues. Germline lookup yields CDR1 MNHNS and CDR2 SASEGT.